This entry lists 11 T cell receptor beta chains sequenced from one sample in a study of post-analysis software for immune sequencing data. Unique molecular identifiers were present in the TCR beta cDNA libraries. TCRdb re-called the PCR reads with MiXCR, one entry per CDR3 protein. Found here are around 190,000 distinct CDR3 sequences, around 30% of them singletons; the top ten hold around 3.7%. Study-wide results and caveats: TRBV5-6, TRBV5-1 and TRBV20-1 were among four to six TRBV segments more frequent in patients than controls.

These receptors are not linked to any known antigen. The specimen was blood. Receptor source: a girl aged 2 to 17 with multiple sclerosis.

V is TRBV28 and J is TRBJ1-5, with unresolved D. Trimming left V 3 bases short and J 4 bases short, with 10 bases between. Germline V gene lookup returns CDR1 MDHEN and CDR2 SYDVKM. CDR3 size: 14 residues. DNA of the CDR3: TGTGCCAGCAGTTTGAGGCAGAAAAATCAGCCCCAGCATTTT. As protein: CASSLRQKNQPQHF.

This clonotype has a count of ten or more. The chain recombines TRBV29-1 with TRBJ2-5; D is possibly TRBD1 (6 bases). From germline, CDR1 is SQVTM and CDR2 ANQGSEA. V was clipped by 6 bases and J by 5 bases, with 13 bases between them. The CDR3 sequence is 12 residues long. The DNA of the CDR3 is TGCAGCGTCGGACAGACCGTGGAGACCCAGTACTTC. This gives the protein CSVGQTVETQYF.

This chain joins TRBV6-6 and TRBJ1-1; no reliable D call. The germline CDR1 and CDR2 sequences are MNHNY and SVGAGI (reference sequence). V shed 3 bases and J shed 3 bases, with 17 bases lying between them. The CDR3 contains 16 residues. Here the CDR3 reads CASSYPTTLVDTEAFF. CDR3 coding DNA: TGTGCCAGCAGTTATCCGACGACCCTCGTGGACACTGAAGCTTTCTTT.

The CDR3 region has the DNA TGCAGTGCTCTCCTTGGGGGAGGGATAGGAGAGACCCAGTACTTC. This codes for CSALLGGGIGETQYF. The gene calls are TRBV20-1 and TRBJ2-5, with TRBD2 matching over 7 bases. V was clipped by 5 bases and J by 4 bases; unmatched bases: 13. The CDR3 is 15 residues long. Germline V lookup: CDR1 DFQATT, CDR2 SNEGSKA (reference sequence).

There are many counts of this clonotype. The rearrangement joins TRBV29-1 to TRBJ2-7; 8 bases agree with TRBD1. CDR1 and CDR2 (germline): SQVTM, ANQGSEA. Losses at the gene ends were 5 bases for V and 2 bases for J; bases not matched to a gene: 8. The CDR3 extends over 14 amino acids. The CDR3 region is CSVCRDRNTYEQYF. The CDR3 nucleotides are TGCAGCGTTTGCCGGGACAGGAATACCTACGAGCAGTACTTC.

This chain joins TRBV20-1 and TRBJ1-1, with TRBD1 matching 7 bases. The junction had 17 bases not matched to a gene; V was cut back by 2 bases and J by 5 bases. Per the germline V gene, CDR1 is DFQATT and CDR2 is SNEGSKA (reference sequence). CDR3 length: 17 amino acids. CDR3: CSARRAGNQVRGTEAFF. In DNA, the CDR3 is TGCAGTGCTAGACGGGCGGGGAATCAAGTCAGGGGGACTGAAGCTTTCTTT.

This clonotype was recorded many times. The gene calls are TRBV9 and TRBJ2-7; perhaps D is TRBD1 or TRBD2 (5 bases each). This CDR3 spans 15 amino acids. Germline CDR1 SGDLS, CDR2 YYNGEE. Trimming took off 1 base at V and 3 bases at J, with 14 bases between the two ends. The CDR3: CASSVNWDGVYEQYF. The CDR3 DNA follows: TGTGCCAGCAGCGTAAATTGGGACGGTGTCTACGAGCAGTACTTC.

In its sample, this clonotype was seen many times. The chain links TRBV12-3 or TRBV12-4 to TRBJ2-1, with a weak D call TRBD1 (6 bases). V shed 3 bases and J shed 0 bases, with 12 bases lying between them. This CDR3 comprises 16 residues. In DNA form, the CDR3 reads TGTGCCAGCAGTTTTGGGCAGGGGAACTCCTACAATGAGCAGTTCTTC. This gives the protein CASSFGQGNSYNEQFF.

The chain links TRBV20-1 to TRBJ1-2; D uncertain. Germline values: CDR1 DFQATT, CDR2 SNEGSKA (reference sequence). CDR3 length: 14 residues. V lost 0 bases to trimming and J lost 6 bases, with 14 bases between them. The CDR3 region is CSARENGKHDGYTF. CDR3 nucleotides: TGCAGTGCTAGAGAAAATGGGAAGCACGATGGCTACACCTTC.

In its sample, this clonotype was seen once. The chain joins TRBV4-1 to TRBJ1-4, with a weak D call TRBD1 (5 bases). The CDR3 is 14 residues long. CDR1 and CDR2 (germline): MGHRA, YSYEKL. Trimming left V 0 bases short and J 14 bases short, with 16 bases between. The CDR3 DNA reads as TGCGCCAGCAGCCAAGATTACGGGACGGCGGGTCTGTTTTTT. It specifies CASSQDYGTAGLFF.

This clonotype has ten or more counts. The chain couples TRBV29-1 to TRBJ2-7, with unresolved D. The CDR3 has 12 residues. The germline V and J ends were trimmed by 3 bases and 2 bases, with 8 bases remaining between them. Germline values: CDR1 SQVTM, CDR2 ANQGSEA. The CDR3 nucleotides are TGCAGCGTTGAGGGTGGACCCTACGAGCAGTACTTC. This gives the protein CSVEGGPYEQYF.